This TCR beta chain was identified in a study of shared clonotypes between healthy human individuals. Study-level results: Approximately 5.4% of naive CD4 clonotypes were common to a few donors.

Details on this clone: Antigen specificity is unknown.

Trimming removed 3 bases from V and 7 bases from J, with 22 bases in between. The CDR3 is made up of 16 amino acids. Looked up from germline, CDR1 is SGHAT and CDR2 is FQNNGV. Sequencing was performed with immunoSEQ multiplex PCR; in TCRdb, only in-frame clones are kept and a portion is missing. This table has about 710,000 clones, less than 80% appearing once. The TCR sequence derives from a woman in her twenties or thirties in good health. The chain couples TRBV11-2 to TRBJ2-7, with D perhaps TRBD1 or TRBD2 (5 bases each). Sequencing was done on a sample of memory CD4+ T cells sorted from blood. Specified subset: CD45RA-negative fraction. DNA of the CDR3: TGTGCCAGCAGCTTTTATCGGGACCCCGCCCGCTCGGAGCAGTACTTC. Its translation is CASSFYRDPARSEQYF.